This is a list of T cell receptor beta chains from one sample in a study of T cells in Graves' hyperthyroidism and ophthalmopathy. One entry per CDR3 protein results from TCRdb running MiXCR on the multiplex PCR reads. The top ten hold 5% to 6% of the sample, which has about 420,000 distinct CDR3 sequences, roughly 13% seen once. The specimen sequenced was blood. These receptors were collected from a woman aged 18-30 years with Graves' hyperthyroidism. Each CDR3 is given with its conserved first and last residue.

>TRBJ2-1|TRBV28
CASSLDRNEQFF
>TRBJ2-7|TRBV6-6
CASSYGLAGDEQYF
>TRBJ2-7|TRBV5-1
CASSKGLADLSYEQYF
>TRBJ2-7|TRBV6-1
CASSEIADMDYEQYF
>TRBJ1-4|TRBV9
CASSPQTATNEKLFF
>TRBJ1-6|TRBV2
CASSGLQDNSPLHF
>TRBJ1-6|TRBV14
CASSRPGWGSPLHF
>TRBJ2-2|TRBV6-1
CASSGTGSNTGELFF
>TRBJ2-5|TRBV7-9
CASSSGTEQETQYF
>TRBJ1-5|TRBV28
CASSSAQGNNQPQHF
>TRBJ2-2|TRBV5-1
CASSLRTTNTGELFF
>TRBJ2-7|TRBV24-1
CATSDDGQLEYEQYF
>TRBJ2-7|TRBV5-4
CASSISGTGPYEQYF
>TRBJ1-5|TRBV10-2
CASSVGVNSNQPQHF
>TRBJ2-7|TRBV18
CASSPVWGQGSYEQYF
>TRBJ2-4|TRBV6-9
CASSYSGDIQYF
>TRBJ2-1|TRBV20-1
CSHWTRDEQFF
>TRBJ2-3|TRBV5-8
CASSAGLAGGGTDTQYF
>TRBJ1-2|TRBV10-3
CAITSGTDYGYTF
>TRBJ2-1|TRBV3-1
CASSREGGPYNEQFF
>TRBJ2-1|TRBV3-1
CASSQDSVAGTNEQFF
>TRBJ2-2|TRBV19
CASSRRDSHTGELFF
>TRBJ2-3|TRBV7-3
CASSFSSGGRENTQYF
>TRBJ2-3|TRBV18
CASSPYAGGVTDTQYF
>TRBJ2-1|TRBV7-7
CASSGLPGASNEQFF